This is a list of T cell receptor beta chains from one sample in a study of cytomegalovirus exposure and HLA in healthy donors. Profiling relied on immunoSEQ multiplex PCR, and the TCRdb table lists in-frame clones only, not all of them. The sample shows about 240,000 clones, approximately 86% of them seen only once. Sequencing was performed on PBMCs. These receptors came from a woman aged 25-40 years in good health and CMV-seropositive. CDR3s include the opening cysteine and the closing phenylalanine or tryptophan. D genes are given only for firm matches. Size is stated for part of the rows, as once, few or many counts, or as a class when the clone is expanded.

V gene: TRBV10-3
CDR3 length: 16
D gene: TRBD2
clone size: .
J gene: TRBJ2-3
CDR3 DNA: TGTGCCATCAGTGAGTCGGGACTAGCGGGCACAGATACGCAGTATTTT
CDR3 protein: CAISESGLAGTDTQYF

V gene: TRBV18
CDR3 length: 15
D gene: .
clone size: once
J gene: TRBJ2-5
CDR3 DNA: TGTGCCAGCTCACCACCGGCGGGAAGGAGGGAGACCCAGTACTTC
CDR3 protein: CASSPPAGRRETQYF

V gene: TRBV7-2
CDR3 length: 16
D gene: TRBD1
clone size: .
J gene: TRBJ1-1
CDR3 DNA: TGTGCCAGCAGCTTAGACCTGACGGACAGGATACCTGAAGCTTTCTTT
CDR3 protein: CASSLDLTDRIPEAFF

V gene: TRBV18
CDR3 length: 16
D gene: TRBD1
clone size: .
J gene: TRBJ2-5
CDR3 DNA: TGTGCCAGCTCACCACCCCCGGGACAGGGACTACAGACCCAGTACTTC
CDR3 protein: CASSPPPGQGLQTQYF

V gene: TRBV5-1
CDR3 length: 16
D gene: TRBD1
clone size: .
J gene: TRBJ1-3
CDR3 DNA: TGCGCCAGCAGCTGGACAGGGGGCCATCCTGGAAACACCATATATTTT
CDR3 protein: CASSWTGGHPGNTIYF

V gene: TRBV11-3
CDR3 length: 15
D gene: .
clone size: .
J gene: TRBJ1-1
CDR3 DNA: TGTGCCAGCAGCTTAGATCACAACAAGAACACTGAAGCTTTCTTT
CDR3 protein: CASSLDHNKNTEAFF

V gene: TRBV5-6
CDR3 length: 14
D gene: .
clone size: once
J gene: TRBJ2-5
CDR3 DNA: TGTGCCAGCAGCTTGGGAAGCGGACAAGAGACCCAGTACTTC
CDR3 protein: CASSLGSGQETQYF

V gene: TRBV5-1
CDR3 length: 15
D gene: .
clone size: .
J gene: TRBJ2-7
CDR3 DNA: TGCGCCAGCAGCCAAACCGGGCTAGCTGGGGGGGAGCAGTACTTC
CDR3 protein: CASSQTGLAGGEQYF

V gene: TRBV23-1
CDR3 length: 20
D gene: TRBD2
clone size: .
J gene: TRBJ2-1
CDR3 DNA: TGCGCCAGCAGTCACCCCTTCGGGACTAGCGGGAGGTCGCCCGGCAATGAGCAGTTCTTC
CDR3 protein: CASSHPFGTSGRSPGNEQFF

V gene: TRBV25-1
CDR3 length: 10
D gene: .
clone size: .
J gene: TRBJ2-7
CDR3 DNA: TGTGCCAGCAACAACTACGAGCAGTACTTC
CDR3 protein: CASNNYEQYF

V gene: TRBV6-1
CDR3 length: 15
D gene: .
clone size: .
J gene: TRBJ2-5
CDR3 DNA: TGTGCCAGCAGTGAAGATTGGCAGGGCCAAGAGACCCAGTACTTC
CDR3 protein: CASSEDWQGQETQYF

V gene: TRBV5-1
CDR3 length: 17
D gene: TRBD2
clone size: once
J gene: TRBJ2-7
CDR3 DNA: TGCGCCAGCAGCCGGACTAGCGGGAGGGCTCAGGTATACGAGCAGTACTTC
CDR3 protein: CASSRTSGRAQVYEQYF

V gene: TRBV5-1
CDR3 length: 16
D gene: TRBD2
clone size: .
J gene: TRBJ2-3
CDR3 DNA: TGCGCCAGCAGCTTGGTTGCGGGAGGGACCACAGATACGCAGTATTTT
CDR3 protein: CASSLVAGGTTDTQYF

V gene: TRBV6-6
CDR3 length: 11
D gene: .
clone size: once
J gene: TRBJ2-5
CDR3 DNA: TGTGCCAGCAGTACTTACGAGACCCAGTACTTC
CDR3 protein: CASSTYETQYF

V gene: TRBV15
CDR3 length: 13
D gene: .
clone size: .
J gene: TRBJ1-5
CDR3 DNA: TGTGCCACCAGCAGAGATCGGGAACAGCCCCAGCATTTT
CDR3 protein: CATSRDREQPQHF

V gene: TRBV18
CDR3 length: 17
D gene: TRBD2
clone size: once
J gene: TRBJ2-2
CDR3 DNA: TGTGCCAGCTCACCCCGCGGACTAGCGGGAGAAACCGGGGAGCTGTTTTTT
CDR3 protein: CASSPRGLAGETGELFF

V gene: TRBV7-6
CDR3 length: 14
D gene: .
clone size: .
J gene: TRBJ2-7
CDR3 DNA: TGTGCCAGCAGCTTATCCGACTCATCCGGGGAGCAGTACTTC
CDR3 protein: CASSLSDSSGEQYF

V gene: TRBV30
CDR3 length: 14
D gene: .
clone size: few
J gene: TRBJ1-5
CDR3 DNA: TGTGCCTGGAGTCCCGGACAGACCTATCAGCCCCAGCATTTT
CDR3 protein: CAWSPGQTYQPQHF

V gene: TRBV30
CDR3 length: 13
D gene: TRBD2
clone size: few
J gene: TRBJ2-1
CDR3 DNA: TGTGCCTGGAGGGCTAGCGGGAGCAATGAGCAGTTCTTC
CDR3 protein: CAWRASGSNEQFF

V gene: TRBV30
CDR3 length: 12
D gene: .
clone size: .
J gene: TRBJ1-2
CDR3 DNA: TGTGCCCGGGGAGGCCCGCGGTCTGGCTACACCTTC
CDR3 protein: CARGGPRSGYTF

V gene: TRBV7-9
CDR3 length: 15
D gene: TRBD1
clone size: .
J gene: TRBJ1-4
CDR3 DNA: TGTGCCAGCAGCTCGCTCGGACAGGGTGGCGAAAAACTGTTTTTT
CDR3 protein: CASSSLGQGGEKLFF

V gene: TRBV7-9
CDR3 length: 12
D gene: .
clone size: once
J gene: TRBJ1-1
CDR3 DNA: TGTGCCAGCAGCTTATTCGCTCGGGGAGCTTTCTTT
CDR3 protein: CASSLFARGAFF

V gene: TRBV11-2
CDR3 length: 18
D gene: TRBD2
clone size: .
J gene: TRBJ2-5
CDR3 DNA: TGTGCCAGCAGTTCAACCCGGACTAGCGGGAGTCTAGGAGAGACCCAGTACTTC
CDR3 protein: CASSSTRTSGSLGETQYF

V gene: TRBV27
CDR3 length: 14
D gene: TRBD2
clone size: .
J gene: TRBJ2-1
CDR3 DNA: TGTGCCAGCAGTAGCGGGAGATCCTACAATGAGCAGTTCTTC
CDR3 protein: CASSSGRSYNEQFF

V gene: TRBV6-1
CDR3 length: 15
D gene: TRBD2
clone size: .
J gene: TRBJ2-1
CDR3 DNA: TGTGCCAGCAGTGTTCATAGCGGGAGGGGGAATGAGCAGTTCTTC
CDR3 protein: CASSVHSGRGNEQFF

V gene: TRBV30
CDR3 length: 11
D gene: .
clone size: .
J gene: TRBJ2-7
CDR3 DNA: TGTGCCTGGAGTTCGGTTTACGAGCAGTACTTC
CDR3 protein: CAWSSVYEQYF

V gene: TRBV7-8
CDR3 length: 12
D gene: .
clone size: .
J gene: TRBJ2-3
CDR3 DNA: TGTGCCAGCAGCTTAGAAGTGGGCTACCTCGCATTT
CDR3 protein: CASSLEVGYLAF

V gene: TRBV6-6
CDR3 length: 13
D gene: .
clone size: .
J gene: TRBJ2-2
CDR3 DNA: TGTGCCAGCAGTCCCCAGGGGTACGGGGAGCTGTTTTTT
CDR3 protein: CASSPQGYGELFF

V gene: TRBV2
CDR3 length: 13
D gene: .
clone size: .
J gene: TRBJ1-3
CDR3 DNA: TGTGCCAGCAGCCCAAGCATCGGAAACACCATATATTTT
CDR3 protein: CASSPSIGNTIYF